Following are 11 T cell receptor beta chains from one sample sequenced in a study of cytomegalovirus exposure and HLA in healthy donors. The PCR used 60 Vbeta and 13 Jbeta primers. Sequenced by immunoSEQ multiplex PCR; TCRdb stores in-frame clones only, minus some. Found here are some 120,000 clones, about 80% of them singletons; the top ten hold more than 3%. Specimen: PBMCs. Receptors originate from a male donor in good health and CMV-seronegative.

This rearrangement joins TRBV27 to TRBJ1-5; TRBD1 matches at 8 bases. Germline V gene data show CDR1 as MNHEY and CDR2 as SMNVEV (reference sequence). The CDR3 is 14 amino acids. J lost 6 bases, V lost 2 bases, and 3 bases had no gene match. Here the CDR3 reads CASSLITGGQPQHF. DNA for the CDR3: TGTGCCAGCAGTTTAATAACAGGGGGTCAGCCCCAGCATTTT.

This clone was recorded a few times. V is TRBV20-1 and J is TRBJ1-4; D not resolved. The germline V and J ends were trimmed by 5 bases and 8 bases, with 9 bases remaining between them. Per germline, CDR1 DFQATT and CDR2 SNEGSKA (reference sequence). This CDR3 has 11 residues. The CDR3 loop reads CSARDYEKLFF. Here the CDR3 DNA reads TGCAGTGCTCGGGATTACGAAAAACTGTTTTTT.

CDR3 nucleotide sequence: TGCGCCAGCAGCTTGGTAGCGGGAGCCCACGAGCAGTACTTC. Encoded protein: CASSLVAGAHEQYF. The V call is TRBV5-1, the J call TRBJ2-7, with TRBD2 matching 9 bases. In germline, CDR1 is SGHRS, CDR2 YFSETQ. The CDR3 covers 14 residues. The trim removed 0 bases at V and 5 bases at J, leaving 3 bases unmatched.

V is TRBV7-9 and J is TRBJ1-2; TRBD1 agrees at 7 bases. This CDR3 is built from 14 residues. Germline CDR1 SEHNR, CDR2 FQNEAQ (reference sequence). The V gene end was trimmed by 5 bases and the J gene end by 8 bases; junction bases not matched to a gene: 11. CDR3 amino acids: CASSPGTVLRGYTF. CDR3 sequence (DNA): TGTGCCAGCAGCCCCGGGACAGTCCTTAGAGGCTACACCTTC.

CDR3 amino acids: CASTPRLDRLYGYTF. Written as DNA, the CDR3 is TGTGCCAGCACCCCAAGACTGGACAGGCTCTATGGCTACACCTTC. The chain links TRBV2 to TRBJ1-2, with 7 bases aligning to TRBD1. Germline CDR1 and CDR2: SNHLY and FYNNEI. Trimming cost V 7 bases and J 4 bases; bases outside gene matches: 12. The CDR3 consists of 15 residues.

In this sample, this clone turned up once. V is TRBV6-4 and J is TRBJ2-3, with D hard to call. The CDR3 has 15 amino acids. V was clipped by 6 bases and J by 0 bases, with 13 bases between them. The V gene's germline CDR1 is MRHNA and CDR2 SNTAGT. The CDR3 here is CASSPEAGSTDTQYF. The CDR3 DNA reads TGTGCCAGCAGCCCTGAGGCTGGAAGCACAGATACGCAGTATTTT.

The chain recombines TRBV7-9 with TRBJ2-1; 16 positions match TRBD2. In germline, CDR1 is SEHNR, CDR2 FQNEAQ (reference sequence). This CDR3 has 14 amino acids. Unmatched junction bases numbered 2, after V lost 5 bases and J lost 10 bases. As DNA, the CDR3 is TGTGCCAGCAGCGAGGGACTAGCGGGAGGGGAGCAGTTCTTC. Translation gives CASSEGLAGGEQFF.

This chain joins TRBV7-9 and TRBJ2-3; TRBD2 is a possible D gene (6 bases). This CDR3 spans 17 amino acids. Trimming shortened V by 5 bases and J by 1 base, and 19 bases separated the two germline ends. The germline V gene encodes CDR1 SEHNR and CDR2 FQNEAQ (reference sequence). Here the CDR3 reads CASSPRPGDEGTDTQYF. CDR3 DNA sequence: TGTGCCAGCAGCCCACGGCCGGGGGACGAGGGCACAGATACGCAGTATTTT.

The chain is built from TRBV6-5 and TRBJ1-1, with a weak D call TRBD1 (5 bases). V dropped 5 bases and J dropped 4 bases, with 17 bases sitting between them. The CDR3 loop spans 15 amino acids. Per germline, CDR1 MNHEY and CDR2 SVGAGI. CDR3 sequence: CASSKPRGVPTEAFF. The CDR3 DNA is TGTGCCAGCAGTAAGCCCCGGGGGGTGCCCACTGAAGCTTTCTTT.

This clone was recorded once. The rearrangement links TRBV23-1 to TRBJ2-5; D gene unclear. TRBV23-1 is sorted into the ORF group, with uncertain function. The CDR3 runs 11 residues. V gave up 9 bases and J gave up 2 bases, with 7 bases separating them. The DNA of the CDR3 is TGCGCCAGAGAGCTACAAGAGACCCAGTACTTC. Translation gives CARELQETQYF.

Of note for this clone: Its ends do not fully match the called genes, so a read error is possible. This chain connects TRBV7-2 to TRBJ2-6, with D possibly TRBD2 on 7 matching bases. In germline, CDR1 is SGHTA, CDR2 FQGNSA. CDR3 length equals 17 residues. The CDR3 DNA is TGTGCCAGCAGCCCCGTGGCGGGGATGGGGGGGGCCAACGGCCTGACTTTC. Its translation: CASSPVAGMGGANGLTF.